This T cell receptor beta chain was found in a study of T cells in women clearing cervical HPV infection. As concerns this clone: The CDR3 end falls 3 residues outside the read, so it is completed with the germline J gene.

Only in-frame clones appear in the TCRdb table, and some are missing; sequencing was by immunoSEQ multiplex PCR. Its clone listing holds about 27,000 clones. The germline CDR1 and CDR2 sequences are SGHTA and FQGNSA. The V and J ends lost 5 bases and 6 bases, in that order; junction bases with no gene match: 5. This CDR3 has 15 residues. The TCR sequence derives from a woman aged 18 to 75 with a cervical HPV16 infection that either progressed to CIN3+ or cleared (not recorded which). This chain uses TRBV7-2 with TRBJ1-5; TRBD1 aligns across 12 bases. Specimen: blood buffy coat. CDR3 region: CASSQGTGGGQPQHF. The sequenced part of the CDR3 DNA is TGTGCCAGCAGCCAAGGGACAGGGGGCGGTCAGCCC. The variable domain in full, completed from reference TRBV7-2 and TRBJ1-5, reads GAGVSQSPSNKVTEKGKDVELRCDPISGHTALYWYRQSLGQGLEFLIYFQGNSAPDKSGLPSDRFSAERTGGSVSTLTIQRTQQEDSAVYLCASSQGTGGGQPQHFGDGTRLSIL.